A selection of T cell receptor beta chains follows, all from one sample in a study of coeliac disease. The repertoire was sequenced with immunoSEQ multiplex PCR; TCRdb's copy has only in-frame clones and lacks some. The sample consists of over 4,000 clones, roughly two thirds of them appearing once. Specimen: intraepithelial lymphocytes from the gut. The receptors were gathered from a man between 65 and 85 years old with active celiac disease. CDR3s include the opening cysteine and the closing phenylalanine or tryptophan. D genes are given only for firm matches. Size is stated for part of the rows, as once, few or many counts, or as a class when the clone is expanded.

TRBJ1-5 . . TRBV7-9 CASSLQGGDQPQHF TGTGCCAGCAGCCTCCAGGGAGGGGATCAGCCCCAGCATTTT
TRBJ2-7 . . TRBV2 CASRDWAGGNLYEQYF TGTGCCAGCAGGGACTGGGCGGGTGGGAACCTCTACGAGCAGTACTTC
TRBJ1-1 TRBD1 . TRBV5-1 CASSPPQGVNTEAFF TGCGCCAGCAGCCCCCCCCAGGGGGTGAACACTGAAGCTTTCTTT
TRBJ2-2 TRBD1 . TRBV11-2 CASNIPGTGETGELFF TGTGCCAGCAACATACCCGGGACAGGGGAAACCGGGGAGCTGTTTTTT
TRBJ2-4 . few TRBV7-8 CASSLAGAAKNIQYF TGTGCCAGCAGCTTAGCCGGAGCGGCCAAAAACATTCAGTACTTC
TRBJ2-7 TRBD1 . TRBV9 CASSVMGQGYEQYF TGTGCCAGCAGCGTAATGGGACAGGGATACGAGCAGTACTTC
TRBJ1-6 . once TRBV5-4 CASSSDRPSSYNSPLHF TGTGCCAGCAGCTCGGACAGACCAAGCTCCTATAATTCACCCCTCCACTTT
TRBJ2-5 . . TRBV7-2 CASSLGTKETQYF TGTGCCAGCAGCTTAGGTACAAAAGAGACCCAGTACTTC
TRBJ2-6 . . TRBV10-3 CAISTGTGANVLTF TGTGCCATCAGCACAGGGACTGGGGCCAACGTCCTGACTTTC
TRBJ2-2 . . TRBV6-5 CASSTGQSNTGELFF TGTGCCAGCAGTACCGGACAATCGAACACCGGGGAGCTGTTTTTT
TRBJ2-3 . . TRBV4-3 CASSQGGGGFTDTQYF TGCGCCAGCAGCCAAGGTGGGGGAGGTTTCACAGATACGCAGTATTTT
TRBJ1-3 . . TRBV9 CASSVGAGHGNTIYF TGTGCCAGCAGCGTAGGGGCAGGGCATGGAAACACCATATATTTT
TRBJ1-2 TRBD1 . TRBV4-1 CASSPDLGQNFFYGYTF TGCGCCAGCAGCCCGGATTTGGGACAGAATTTTTTCTATGGCTACACCTTC
TRBJ2-6 TRBD1 . TRBV7-3 CASSLMSGGAAGANVLTF TGTGCCAGCAGCTTAATGTCAGGGGGCGCGGCTGGGGCCAACGTCCTGACTTTC
TRBJ2-7 TRBD2 . TRBV2 CASRETGTSYEQYF TGTGCCAGCAGGGAAACCGGGACTAGCTACGAGCAGTACTTC
TRBJ2-2 TRBD2 . TRBV19 CASSRGEDTGELFF TGTGCCAGTAGTCGGGGGGAGGACACCGGGGAGCTGTTTTTT
TRBJ2-7 TRBD2 . TRBV9 CASTAGGPGDEQYF TGTGCCAGCACAGCGGGAGGGCCCGGGGACGAGCAGTACTTC
TRBJ2-7 . . TRBV7-3 CASSSDYLDRNPYEQYF TGTGCCAGCAGCTCCGACTACCTAGACAGGAACCCCTACGAGCAGTACTTC
TRBJ1-6 . few TRBV28 CASSLWGSFYLGDSPLHF TGTGCCAGCAGTTTATGGGGCAGTTTCTACCTCGGTGATTCACCCCTCCACTTT
TRBJ2-5 TRBD2 . TRBV7-6 CASSARGGGPQETQYF TGTGCCAGCAGCGCCCGGGGGGGCGGTCCCCAAGAGACCCAGTACTTC
TRBJ2-7 . . TRBV27 CASSLGMRAYEQYF TGTGCCAGCAGTCTCGGGATGAGAGCCTACGAGCAGTACTTC
TRBJ2-5 . . TRBV5-1 CASSPRQERETQYF TGCGCCAGCAGCCCCCGACAGGAGCGAGAGACCCAGTACTTC
TRBJ2-1 TRBD2 . TRBV27 CASSPTGRGIYNEQFF TGTGCCAGCAGTCCCACCGGGAGGGGCATCTACAATGAGCAGTTCTTC
TRBJ1-2 TRBD1 . TRBV10-2 CASGPSPTGFYGYTF TGCGCCAGCGGGCCTTCACCGACAGGGTTCTATGGCTACACCTTC
TRBJ2-1 TRBD2 medium-sized TRBV2 CASRAFGAGAGHEQFF TGTGCCAGCAGGGCGTTTGGAGCGGGGGCGGGTCATGAGCAGTTCTTC
TRBJ2-2 TRBD2 . TRBV28 CASSLGILVSGGPINTGELFF TGTGCCAGCAGCCTGGGTATTTTGGTGAGCGGGGGGCCTATTAACACCGGGGAGCTGTTTTTT
TRBJ2-4 . . TRBV4-1 CASSQGQGLAKNIQYF TGCGCCAGCAGCCAAGGGCAGGGGTTGGCCAAAAACATTCAGTACTTC
TRBJ2-4 . . TRBV7-2 CASSVNAGRGIQYF TGTGCCAGCAGCGTAAACGCGGGACGTGGCATTCAGTACTTC
TRBJ2-3 . few TRBV5-1 CASSSGHLSTDTQYF TGCGCCAGCAGCTCGGGACACCTAAGCACAGATACGCAGTATTTT
TRBJ1-2 . . TRBV19 CASTPDPGHGYTF TGTGCCAGTACCCCCGATCCAGGGCATGGCTACACCTTC
TRBJ2-7 TRBD2 . TRBV11-2 CASSLDRVAGTYEQYF TGTGCCAGCAGCTTAGATAGGGTAGCGGGGACCTACGAGCAGTACTTC
TRBJ1-5 TRBD1 . TRBV28 CASTAPGTGGDQPQHF TGTGCCAGCACCGCCCCCGGGACAGGGGGCGATCAGCCCCAGCATTTT
TRBJ1-2 . . TRBV28 CASSFSPQGYTF TGTGCCAGCAGTTTTAGTCCACAGGGCTACACCTTC
TRBJ2-5 TRBD2 . TRBV27 CASTGTSGDQETQYF TGTGCCAGCACAGGGACTAGCGGGGATCAAGAGACCCAGTACTTC
TRBJ2-7 . medium-sized TRBV15 CATSSPGLTYEQYF TGTGCCACCAGCAGCCCGGGACTCACCTACGAGCAGTACTTC
TRBJ2-7 . . TRBV5-1 CASSLGDTPYEQYF TGCGCCAGCAGCTTGGGTGACACCCCCTACGAGCAGTACTTC
TRBJ2-5 TRBD1 . TRBV18 CASTGQRETQYF TGTGCCAGCACGGGACAGAGAGAGACCCAGTACTTC
TRBJ2-7 TRBD1 few TRBV6-6 CASSYSTRGLYEQYF TGTGCCAGCAGTTACTCTACCAGGGGGCTGTACGAGCAGTACTTC
TRBJ2-1 TRBD2 . TRBV5-3 CARSQTQQAGKGRNEQFF TGTGCCAGAAGCCAAACTCAACAAGCGGGAAAGGGGAGGAATGAGCAGTTCTTC
TRBJ2-7 . . TRBV9 CASSVAGGQSYEQYF TGTGCCAGCAGCGTGGCGGGGGGACAGTCCTACGAGCAGTACTTC
TRBJ2-3 TRBD2 . TRBV18 CASSPGTSGAFTDTQYF TGTGCCAGCTCACCAGGGACTAGCGGGGCTTTCACAGATACGCAGTATTTT